Sequencing of this T cell receptor beta chain was carried out in a study of OX40 agonist ivuxolimab in advanced cancers. For the wider study: Ivuxolimab was an agonistic, fully human IgG2 monoclonal antibody directed against OX40 (CD134), a costimulatory receptor. Intravenous ivuxolimab was administered to patients every 2 weeks at six dose levels: 0.01, 0.1, 0.3, 1.5, 3 and 10 mg/kg. Prior anti-PD-1, anti-PD-L1 or anti-CTLA-4 therapy was permitted, and checkpoint inhibitors had been received by around 39% of dose-escalation patients. Three dose-escalation patients achieved partial responses, one with hepatocellular carcinoma and two with cutaneous melanoma. Peripheral TCRbeta sequencing aimed to test whether ivuxolimab altered TCR sequence diversity and caused clonal T-cell expansion. Of the approximately 50 dose-escalation patients, hepatocellular carcinoma was present in about 19, melanoma in roughly 15, renal cell carcinoma in 9 and head and neck cancer in 9. The dose-escalation cohort was 80% to 90% male with a mean age of about 60 years, ranging from roughly 20 to 80. The monotherapy dose-escalation portion (N of about 52 patients) of the phase I ivuxolimab trial is reported in the paper.

Patients with autoimmune disease history or receiving systemic immunosuppression were excluded from the trial. In every dose cohort, peripheral blood was drawn for TCR sequencing at baseline, cycle 4 day 1, and cycle 7 day 1. Samples were obtained from an open-label, multicenter, first-in-human phase I dose-escalation trial of ivuxolimab. Adults with locally advanced or metastatic head and neck squamous cell, hepatocellular, melanoma or renal cell carcinoma were enrolled in the trial. Before TCR sequencing, CD4+ T cells and CD8+ T cells were sorted from peripheral blood as separate populations. CDR1 is given as SGHDT and CDR2 as YYEEEE, both from the germline V gene. The CDR3 starts with the cysteine, ends with the phenylalanine, and has 16 residues. Only CDR3 DNA remains: 48 bases, in frame from the first base. V is cut by 0 bases and J by 1 base, and the space between the germline ends is 8 bases.

For sequencing of the TCRbeta CDR3 region, genomic DNA was extracted from the sorted cells. TCRbeta CDR3 regions were sequenced using the immunoSEQ Assay. The table comes from immuneACCESS by way of TCRdb, which keeps in-frame sequences with V and J called. Part of the clones is missing from these tables; in studies checked, under half for an unresolved V gene and the rest for unknown reasons. In all, the sample holds some 64,000 clones, and around 90% of those were seen once. Of the sample, approximately 0.62% falls within the top ten clones. Study-wide conclusions, independent of this receptor: The antigen specificity of the clonally expanded peripheral T cells was not determined. Partial responders in the 0.1-3.0 mg/kg groups had among the lowest normalized peripheral clonal expansion, especially among CD8+ T cells. After ivuxolimab, CD8+ T cells had more expanded clones than CD4+ T cells on average. At doses of 0.1 to 3.0 mg/kg, clonal expansion of both CD4+ and CD8+ T cells in blood was seen between baseline and week 6. Low levels of normalized T-cell clonal expansion were also seen in some patients who did not respond.

Worth noting for this clone: There is no known antigen for this receptor. Base quality data are lacking; no much larger clone is found one base away.

Source: CD4+ or CD8+ T cells sorted from blood, taken in a trial of the OX40 agonist ivuxolimab. The chain is assembled from TRBV5-6 and TRBJ1-6; the D region possibly corresponds to TRBD1 (6 bases align). The sequence was collected from an adult with an advanced solid tumor such as melanoma, head and neck, liver or kidney cancer. The DNA is as follows: TGTGCCAGCAGCTTGGCCAGGGGTTCCTATAATTCACCCCTCCACTTT. Translated, this gives CASSLARGSYNSPLHF.